Below are 15 T cell receptor beta chains sequenced from a single sample in a study of T cell responses to AZD1222 COVID-19 vaccine (dated by TCRdb to the early 2020s). Library preparation used the immunoSEQ multiplex PCR assay. TCRdb provides this immuneACCESS table in a form limited to in-frame rearrangements. Some clones are lacking; in checked studies, under half of them reflect an unresolved V gene, and why the rest are absent is not known. The sample yields 95,000 to 100,000 clones; roughly 87% were counted once. 15% to 20% of the sample goes to the ten largest clones. The time point label here, explained by the study, means: baseline before first vaccination. The sample here was peripheral blood, taken on day 0 of AZD1222 vaccination. Receptor source: an adult in good health.

This clone was recorded once. This sequence joins TRBV6-5 and TRBJ2-3, with D unclear. This CDR3 is built from 12 residues. Trimming took off 6 bases at V and 0 bases at J, with 4 bases between the two ends. Germline assignment: CDR1 MNHEY and CDR2 SVGAGI. As DNA, the CDR3 is TGTGCCAGCAGCCCAAGCACAGATACGCAGTATTTT. Translation gives CASSPSTDTQYF.

This clone appeared a single time. The chain employs TRBV19 and TRBJ1-4; TRBD1 agrees at 9 bases. The CDR3 is 17 residues long. The J segment lost 3 bases and the V segment lost 6 bases, leaving 11 bases of the junction unmatched. Germline lookup yields CDR1 LNHDA and CDR2 SQIVND (reference sequence). The CDR3 nucleotides read TGTGCCAGTAGCACCGGGACAGGGTATCCGGCTAATGAAAAACTGTTTTTT. Amino acid sequence: CASSTGTGYPANEKLFF.

This clone occurred once. For the CDR3, the DNA is TGTGCCTGGGGGGAGGCGGGGACCCAGTACTTC. Protein: CAWGEAGTQYF. The rearrangement uses TRBV30 and TRBJ2-5, with a weak D call TRBD2 (6 bases). Trimming took off 5 bases at V and 7 bases at J, with 11 bases between the two ends. The CDR3 runs to 11 residues. The germline gives CDR1 GTSNPN, CDR2 SVGIG (reference sequence).

The chain couples TRBV20-1 to TRBJ2-7; 12 nucleotides agree with TRBD2. The CDR3 sequence is 15 residues long. V trimming: 3 bases; J trimming: 5 bases; junction bases outside the gene matches: 8. Germline CDR1 DFQATT, CDR2 SNEGSKA (reference sequence). The CDR3: CSASGASGRADEQYF. CDR3 bases: TGCAGTGCTAGTGGGGCTAGCGGGAGGGCAGACGAGCAGTACTTC.

The chain couples TRBV3-1 (or the pseudogene TRBV3-2) to TRBJ1-4; maybe TRBD1 (5 bases). The CDR3 totals 15 residues. The germline V gene has CDR1 LGHDT and CDR2 YNNKEL (reference sequence). The ends were cut back, 3 bases at V and 6 bases at J, with 14 bases in the middle. The chain's CDR3 is CASSHIGGVDEKLFF. The CDR3 region has the DNA TGTGCCAGCAGCCACATCGGGGGGGTCGATGAAAAACTGTTTTTT.

The chain is built from TRBV7-2 and TRBJ2-7; D uncertain. Trimming pared 6 bases from V and 3 bases from J, leaving 15 bases between. This CDR3 region has 14 residues. Germline lookup yields CDR1 SGHTA and CDR2 FQGNSA. CDR3 protein: CASSPRSGYYEQYF. CDR3 DNA: TGTGCCAGCAGTCCCAGGTCCGGGTACTACGAGCAGTACTTC.

This chain joins TRBV10-3 and TRBJ2-2; 7 bases map to TRBD1. CDR1 and CDR2 (germline): ENHRY, SYGVKD. Trimming at V came to 11 bases and at J to 0 bases, leaving 6 bases not matched to a gene. The CDR3 is 14 residues long. CDR3 in amino acids: CASTGTANTGELFF. The CDR3 DNA reads TGTGCCTCAACCGGGACAGCGAACACCGGGGAGCTGTTTTTT.

This clone was observed a handful of times. The chain uses TRBV19 and TRBJ2-7, with 11 bases that match TRBD2. Germline V gene lookup returns CDR1 LNHDA and CDR2 SQIVND (reference sequence). J was trimmed by 5 bases and V by 5 bases; bases with no gene match: 2. The CDR3 runs 13 residues. CDR3 in DNA: TGTGCCAGTAGTCTGACTAGCGGGAACGAGCAGTACTTC. It yields the protein CASSLTSGNEQYF.

V and J are TRBV4-1 and TRBJ2-1, with D tentatively TRBD1 (6 bases). Germline V gene data show CDR1 as MGHRA and CDR2 as YSYEKL. Trimming left V 2 bases short and J 10 bases short, with 12 bases between. This CDR3 comprises 13 residues. The CDR3 region is CASSQYTGTEQFF. The CDR3 nucleotides read TGCGCCAGCAGCCAATACACCGGGACAGAGCAGTTCTTC.

V gene TRBV6-4 combines with J gene TRBJ2-1; TRBD2 matches at 11 bases. This CDR3 comprises 15 residues. Germline V CDR1 and CDR2: MRHNA, SNTAGT. With 5 bases clipped from V and 5 bases from J, the junction kept 5 bases outside the gene matches. In DNA form, the CDR3 reads TGTGCCAGCAGTCTCACTAGCGGGAGTAACAATGAGCAGTTCTTC. Its protein product is CASSLTSGSNNEQFF.

V and J are TRBV7-9 and TRBJ1-5; D is undetermined. Germline CDR1 and CDR2: SEHNR and FQNEAQ (reference sequence). The CDR3 sequence is 13 residues long. Deletions cut 4 bases from V and 8 bases from J, with 12 bases between. The CDR3 is CASSSRGGEPQHF. DNA of the CDR3: TGTGCCAGCAGCTCACGGGGAGGTGAGCCCCAGCATTTT.

The rearrangement joins TRBV14 to TRBJ1-5; D gene uncertain. CDR1 is SGHDN and CDR2 is FVKESK in the germline V gene. V was pared by 6 bases and J by 0 bases, with 6 bases between. The length of the CDR3 is 13 residues. CDR3 in amino acids: CASSGSSNQPQHF. CDR3 nucleotides: TGTGCCAGCAGTGGAAGTAGCAATCAGCCCCAGCATTTT. The variable domain in full, with the rest retrieved from reference TRBV14 and TRBJ1-5, is EAGVTQFPSHSVIEKGQTVTLRCDPISGHDNLYWYRRVMGKEIKFLLHFVKESKQDESGMPNNRFLAERTGGTYSTLKVQPAELEDSGVYFCASSGSSNQPQHFGDGTRLSIL.

J is TRBJ1-4 and V is TRBV4-1, with D possibly TRBD1 on 5 matching bases. Germline CDR1 MGHRA, CDR2 YSYEKL. The CDR3 is 18 amino acids. The ends were cut back, 2 bases at V and 3 bases at J, with 19 bases in the middle. The CDR3 is CASSQFEWQGRANEKLFF. For the CDR3, the DNA is TGCGCCAGCAGCCAATTTGAATGGCAGGGTAGGGCTAATGAAAAACTGTTTTTT.

This rearrangement joins TRBV28 to TRBJ1-3; D might be TRBD1 (5 bases). In germline, CDR1 is MDHEN, CDR2 SYDVKM. The length of the CDR3 is 14 residues. V was clipped by 5 bases and J by 7 bases, with 15 bases between them. The CDR3 is CASSLGGVLNTIYF. CDR3 nucleotide sequence: TGTGCCAGCAGTCTCGGAGGGGTTCTTAACACCATATATTTT.

V is TRBV5-1 and J is TRBJ2-1; possible D gene TRBD2, 6 bases. V was clipped by 0 bases and J by 9 bases, with 10 bases between them. The CDR3 is 13 residues long. The germline V gene encodes CDR1 SGHRS and CDR2 YFSETQ. The CDR3 DNA follows: TGCGCCAGCAGCTTGGCCTTGGAGGGTGAGCAGTTCTTC. It encodes CASSLALEGEQFF.